This TCR beta chain was captured in a study of cytomegalovirus exposure and HLA in healthy donors. Of note for this clone: Antigen unknown. Within the sample, other DNA sequences also encode this same CDR3.

Study results and limitations: Most CMV-associated TCR beta chains were later found to appear HLA-restricted.

V shed 4 bases and J shed 5 bases, with 8 bases lying between them. CDR3 size: 13 residues. Per the germline V gene, CDR1 is SGHDN and CDR2 is FVKESK. PCR amplification relied on 60 Vbeta primers (plus 13 Jbeta primers). Sequencing was performed with immunoSEQ multiplex PCR; in TCRdb, only in-frame clones are kept and a portion is missing. The table includes about 180,000 clones, around 81% detected once. The sample comprised PBMCs. The TCR originated in a woman aged 30 to 39 in good health and CMV-seronegative. The V and J genes are TRBV14 and TRBJ2-2; TRBD1 might be the D (6 bases). The CDR3 loop reads CASSPGVTGELFF. Here the CDR3 DNA reads TGTGCCAGCAGCCCAGGGGTGACCGGGGAGCTGTTTTTT.